The clone carrying this T cell receptor (beta chain) was observed many times. Preparation of the TCRbeta library used unique molecular identifiers. TCRdb redid the calling of the PCR reads with MiXCR, one entry per CDR3 protein. The sample records hundreds of thousands of distinct CDR3 sequences, about 15% being singletons. The entry originates in a study of T-cell reconstitution after alpha-beta-depleted transplantation in children. The CDR3 is made up of 18 amino acids. Germline loops: CDR1 MNHEY, CDR2 SVGAGI. Trimming cost V 2 bases and J 0 bases; bases outside gene matches: 12. Material: PBMCs from the stem cell graft donor, obtained from the stem cell graft. The clonotype comes from a human donor who donated a stem cell graft to a child with acute myeloid leukemia. The chain uses TRBV6-5 and TRBJ1-2, with 7 positions matching TRBD1. The CDR3, as DNA: TGTGCCAGCAGTTACGATGACAGGGCGATCCGAACTAACTATGGCTACACCTTC. Its translation is CASSYDDRAIRTNYGYTF.